Detailed here is one T cell receptor beta chain. This clonotype has at least ten counts. Its antigen remains undetermined. There are no base qualities to consult, and no much larger clone falls within one base. The sample originates from a study of T-cell reconstitution after alpha-beta-depleted transplantation in children (dated by TCRdb to 2016 to 2017). Regarding the complete study: T-cell immune reconstitution after TCRalphabeta/CD19-depleted allogeneic hematopoietic cell transplantation in children was quantitatively tracked in the study by means of TCR repertoire profiling.

Germline trimming amounts to 7 bases on V and 2 bases on J, with 8 as the count of junction bases outside the gene matches. Reading the germline V gene gives CDR1 ENHRY and CDR2 SYGVKD. From its cysteine to its phenylalanine, the CDR3 spans 14 amino acids. Only the CDR3 DNA is retained, 42 bases long and in frame from the first base. Preparation of the library involved PCR. Data came from an Illumina HiSeq 2500. To normalize quantification of the TCRbeta repertoire, the TCR libraries were built with molecular barcoding that relied on unique molecular identifiers. TCRdb itself trimmed the public reads at Q25 with fastp, ran MiXCR and retained productive beta chains. Records with the same CDR3 protein are collapsed into one entry carrying the most frequent genes and DNA. Recorded for this sample are about 110,000 distinct CDR3 sequences; about 9.3% of them occurred a single time. Approximately 7.9% of the sample rests with the top ten.

The receptor was derived from a human donor who donated a stem cell graft to a child with acute lymphoblastic leukemia. The chain couples TRBV10-3 to TRBJ2-7; 7 nucleotides in the junction match TRBD1. Sequences were derived from PBMCs from the stem cell graft donor, sampled from the stem cell graft. The DNA reads TGTGCCATCACTCGACAGGGTAGCACCTACGAGCAGTACTTC. This encodes CAITRQGSTYEQYF.